This TCR beta chain was recorded in a study of T cell repertoires in cytomegalovirus infection. Study observations and caveats: The response measured ex vivo was dominated by TCR beta clonotypes (HLA-C-restricted and CMV-specific).

TCRdb processed the reads anew with MiXCR; each CDR3 protein has one entry. The table includes 250,000 or so distinct CDR3 sequences, over 15% detected once. On this clonotype: Its specificity is unknown.

This CDR3 region has 19 residues. Unmatched junction bases numbered 16, after V lost 1 base and J lost 6 bases. Germline V gene lookup returns CDR1 LNHNV and CDR2 YYDKDF (reference sequence). The TCR sequence derives from a human donor in good health (CMV status not recorded). Some clones in this sample may be carry-over from other donors' samples. The specimen was CD8+ T cells from PBMCs. V is TRBV15 and J is TRBJ2-5, with 11 nucleotides matching TRBD2. The CDR3 sequence: CATSRGGGVSGGALKTQYF. CDR3 coding DNA: TGTGCCACCAGCAGAGGCGGAGGAGTTAGCGGGGGGGCCCTAAAGACCCAGTACTTC.